The 3 T cell receptor beta chains below all came from one sample that was sequenced in a study of T-cell memory formation after mild COVID-19. TCRdb recomputed calls from the 5' RACE reads with MiXCR, one row per CDR3 protein. In the table there are over 95,000 distinct CDR3 sequences, about a fifth of which are singletons. The sequencing input was PBMCs or a T cell subset sorted from them (not recorded which). These receptors came from a man in his late teens or twenties who had mild COVID-19 (a few samples of this study predate the infection). Cell type and time point are not known.

The chain has TRBV19 and TRBJ2-2; TRBD2 is a possible D gene (7 bases). Germline lookup yields CDR1 LNHDA and CDR2 SQIVND (reference sequence). Trimming took 9 bases from V and 8 from J, leaving 19 bases between them. This CDR3 comprises 14 residues. CDR3: CASTARGAEGELFF. The CDR3 DNA sequence: TGTGCCAGCACCGCCCGGGGGGCCGAAGGGGAGCTGTTTTTT.

V gene TRBV4-1 combines with J gene TRBJ2-1; 11 bases are shared with TRBD2. This CDR3 comprises 18 residues. Unmatched junction bases numbered 10, after V lost 0 bases and J lost 6 bases. In germline, CDR1 is MGHRA, CDR2 YSYEKL. CDR3 DNA sequence: TGCGCCAGCAGCCAAGAGACCCCGCCTAGCGGGGGGACCAATGAGCAGTTCTTC. This codes for CASSQETPPSGGTNEQFF.

The chain employs TRBV20-1 and TRBJ2-1, with D unresolved. Germline CDR1 and CDR2: DFQATT and SNEGSKA (reference sequence). This CDR3 has 14 amino acids. The V end was cut by 0 bases, the J end by 0 bases, with 6 bases between. DNA for the CDR3: TGCAGTGCTAGAGATCACGTCTCCTACAATGAGCAGTTCTTC. This translates into CSARDHVSYNEQFF.